This TCR beta chain was captured by sequencing in a study of blood T cell repertoires in COVID-19. Across the study: PBMCs, B-cell-depleted T cells, or T cells were the source of the cDNA or gDNA that made up the material.

Original analysis: Amplification of reference gene primers provided the estimated nucleated cell counts. The data were produced by immunoSEQ multiplex PCR, yet TCRdb's version contains in-frame clones alone and is incomplete. V and J calls and clone size are as listed in that table; D and trimming were resolved from the DNA. The sample lists roughly 200,000 clones, roughly 89% occurring once. Participants spanned ages roughly 18 to 95 years and resided in about 25 US areas. Self-reported history from a screening survey and questionnaire set each donor's cohort. The V end lost 1 base, the J end lost 7 bases, and 5 bases lay between the germline ends. The germline V gene has CDR1 SEHNR and CDR2 FQNEAQ (reference sequence). The CDR3 loop spans 12 amino acids.

What was sequenced was PBMCs or T cells enriched from blood (not recorded which). The chain is built from TRBV7-9 and TRBJ2-1; unclear D gene. The sequence came from a woman between 25 and 40 years old with acute COVID-19. CDR3 sequence reads: CASSLELNEQFF. CDR3 DNA: TGTGCCAGCAGCTTAGAGCTGAATGAGCAGTTCTTC.